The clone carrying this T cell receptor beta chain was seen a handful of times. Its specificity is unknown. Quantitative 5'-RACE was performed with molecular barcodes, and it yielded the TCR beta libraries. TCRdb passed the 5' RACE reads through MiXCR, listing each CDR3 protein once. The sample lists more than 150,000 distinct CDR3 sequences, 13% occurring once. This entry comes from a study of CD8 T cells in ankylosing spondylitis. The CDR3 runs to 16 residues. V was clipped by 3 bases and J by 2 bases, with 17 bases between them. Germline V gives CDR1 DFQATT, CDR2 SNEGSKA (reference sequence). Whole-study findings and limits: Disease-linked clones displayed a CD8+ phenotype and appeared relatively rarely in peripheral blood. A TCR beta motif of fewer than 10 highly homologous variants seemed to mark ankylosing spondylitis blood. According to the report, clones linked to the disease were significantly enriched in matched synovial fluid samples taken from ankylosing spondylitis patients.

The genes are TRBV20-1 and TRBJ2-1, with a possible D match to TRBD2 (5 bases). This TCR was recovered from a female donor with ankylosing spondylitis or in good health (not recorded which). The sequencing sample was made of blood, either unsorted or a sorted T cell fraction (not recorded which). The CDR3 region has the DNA TGCAGTGCTAGTATTCAGCTGGGAGTGACCTACAATGAGCAGTTCTTC. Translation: CSASIQLGVTYNEQFF.